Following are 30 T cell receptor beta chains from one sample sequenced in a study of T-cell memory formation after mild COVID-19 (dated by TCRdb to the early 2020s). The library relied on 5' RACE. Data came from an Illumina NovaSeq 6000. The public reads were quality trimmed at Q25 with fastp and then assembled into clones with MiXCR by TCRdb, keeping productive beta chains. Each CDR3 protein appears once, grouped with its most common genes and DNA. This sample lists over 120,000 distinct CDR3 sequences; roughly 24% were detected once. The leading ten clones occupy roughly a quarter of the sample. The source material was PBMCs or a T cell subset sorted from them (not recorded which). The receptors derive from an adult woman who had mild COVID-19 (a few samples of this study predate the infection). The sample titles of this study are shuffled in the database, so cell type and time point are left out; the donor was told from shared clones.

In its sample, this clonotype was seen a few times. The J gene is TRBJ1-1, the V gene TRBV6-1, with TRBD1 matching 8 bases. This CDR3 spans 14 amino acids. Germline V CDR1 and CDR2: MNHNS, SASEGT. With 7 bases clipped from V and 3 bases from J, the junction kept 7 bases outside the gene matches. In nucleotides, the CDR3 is TGTGCCAGCACCCAAGGGACAGGTGACACTGAAGCTTTCTTT. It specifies CASTQGTGDTEAFF.

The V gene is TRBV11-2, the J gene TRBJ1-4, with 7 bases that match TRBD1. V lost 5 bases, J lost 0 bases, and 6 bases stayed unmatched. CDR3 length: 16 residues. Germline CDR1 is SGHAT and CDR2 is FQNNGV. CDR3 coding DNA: TGTGCCAGCAGCCCCCGGCAGGGGGCAACTAATGAAAAACTGTTTTTT. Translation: CASSPRQGATNEKLFF.

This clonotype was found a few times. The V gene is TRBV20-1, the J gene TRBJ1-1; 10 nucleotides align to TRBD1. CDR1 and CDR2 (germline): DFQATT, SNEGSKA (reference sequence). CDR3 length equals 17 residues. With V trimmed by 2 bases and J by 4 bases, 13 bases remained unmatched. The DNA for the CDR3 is TGCAGTGCTAGAAGGAGACAGGGGGCCGAACTGAGCACTGAAGCTTTCTTT. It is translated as CSARRRQGAELSTEAFF.

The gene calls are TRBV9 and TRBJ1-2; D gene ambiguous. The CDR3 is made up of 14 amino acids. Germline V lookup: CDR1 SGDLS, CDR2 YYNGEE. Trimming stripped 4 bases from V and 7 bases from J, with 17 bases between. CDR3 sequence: CASSTPDRASGYTF. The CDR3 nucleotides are TGTGCCAGCAGCACCCCGGACCGGGCCTCTGGCTACACCTTC.

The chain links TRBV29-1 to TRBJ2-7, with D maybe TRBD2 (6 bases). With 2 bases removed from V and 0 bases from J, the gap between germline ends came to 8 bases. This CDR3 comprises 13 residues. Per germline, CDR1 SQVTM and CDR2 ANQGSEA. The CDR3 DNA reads TGCAGCGTTGAATTCGGGAGCTCCTACGAGCAGTACTTC. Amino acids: CSVEFGSSYEQYF.

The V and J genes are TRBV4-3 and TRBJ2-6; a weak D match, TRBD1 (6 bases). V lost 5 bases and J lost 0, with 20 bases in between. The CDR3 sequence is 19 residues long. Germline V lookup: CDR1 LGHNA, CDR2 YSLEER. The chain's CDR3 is CASSLVAGQSVSGANVLTF. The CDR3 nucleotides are TGCGCCAGCAGCTTGGTGGCAGGACAGAGTGTCTCTGGGGCCAACGTCCTGACTTTC.

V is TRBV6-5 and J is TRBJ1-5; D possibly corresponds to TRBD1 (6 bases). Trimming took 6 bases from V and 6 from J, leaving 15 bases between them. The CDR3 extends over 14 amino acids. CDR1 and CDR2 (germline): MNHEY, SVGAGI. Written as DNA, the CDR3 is TGTGCCAGCAGATCAGGGGTGGCGGGTCAGCCCCAGCATTTT. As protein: CASRSGVAGQPQHF.

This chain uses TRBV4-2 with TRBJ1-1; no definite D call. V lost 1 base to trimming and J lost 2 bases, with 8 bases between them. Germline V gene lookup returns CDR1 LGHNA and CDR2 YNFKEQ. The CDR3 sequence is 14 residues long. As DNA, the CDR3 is TGTGCCAGCAGCCAAGGAGGAGGTAACACTGAAGCTTTCTTT. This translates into CASSQGGGNTEAFF.

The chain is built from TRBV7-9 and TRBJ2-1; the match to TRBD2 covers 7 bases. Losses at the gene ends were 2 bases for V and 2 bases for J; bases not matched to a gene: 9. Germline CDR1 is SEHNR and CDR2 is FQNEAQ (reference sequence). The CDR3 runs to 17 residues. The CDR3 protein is CASSLSWRERTYNEQFF. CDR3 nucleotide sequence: TGTGCCAGCAGCTTATCCTGGCGGGAGCGCACCTACAATGAGCAGTTCTTC.

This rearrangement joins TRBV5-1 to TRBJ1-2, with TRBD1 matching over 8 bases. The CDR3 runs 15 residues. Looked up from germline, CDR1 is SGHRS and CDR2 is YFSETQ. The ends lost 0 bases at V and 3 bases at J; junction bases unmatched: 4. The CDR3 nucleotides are TGCGCCAGCAGCTTGGCGACAGGGGTGGACTATGGCTACACCTTC. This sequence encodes CASSLATGVDYGYTF.

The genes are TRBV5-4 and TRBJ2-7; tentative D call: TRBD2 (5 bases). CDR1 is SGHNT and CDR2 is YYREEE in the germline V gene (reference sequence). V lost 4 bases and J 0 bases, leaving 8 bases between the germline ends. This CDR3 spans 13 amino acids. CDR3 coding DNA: TGTGCCAGCAGCACGGGGTTCTCCTACGAGCAGTACTTC. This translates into CASSTGFSYEQYF.

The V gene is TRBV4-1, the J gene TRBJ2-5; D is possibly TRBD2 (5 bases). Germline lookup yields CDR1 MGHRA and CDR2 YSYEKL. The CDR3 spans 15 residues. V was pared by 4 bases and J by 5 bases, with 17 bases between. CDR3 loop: CASSRAAGPGETQYF. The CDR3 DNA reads TGCGCCAGCAGCCGTGCGGCCGGGCCGGGGGAGACCCAGTACTTC.

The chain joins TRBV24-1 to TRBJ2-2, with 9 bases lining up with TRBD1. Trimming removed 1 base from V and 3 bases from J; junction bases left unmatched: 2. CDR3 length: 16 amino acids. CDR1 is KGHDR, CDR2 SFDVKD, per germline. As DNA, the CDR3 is TGTGCCACCAGTGATTTCTGGACAGGGGACACCGGGGAGCTGTTTTTT. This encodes CATSDFWTGDTGELFF.

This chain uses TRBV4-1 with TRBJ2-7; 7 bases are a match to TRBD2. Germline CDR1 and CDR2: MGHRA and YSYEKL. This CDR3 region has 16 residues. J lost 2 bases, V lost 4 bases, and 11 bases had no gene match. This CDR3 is CASSPTPAGSAYEQYF. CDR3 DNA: TGCGCCAGCAGCCCCACCCCAGCGGGGTCCGCCTACGAGCAGTACTTC.

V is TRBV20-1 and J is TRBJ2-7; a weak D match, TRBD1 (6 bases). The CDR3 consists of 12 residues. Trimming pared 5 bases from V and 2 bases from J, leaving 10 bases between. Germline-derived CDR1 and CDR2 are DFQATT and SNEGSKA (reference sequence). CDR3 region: CSAAGAAYEQYF. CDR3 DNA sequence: TGCAGTGCTGCAGGGGCCGCCTACGAGCAGTACTTC.

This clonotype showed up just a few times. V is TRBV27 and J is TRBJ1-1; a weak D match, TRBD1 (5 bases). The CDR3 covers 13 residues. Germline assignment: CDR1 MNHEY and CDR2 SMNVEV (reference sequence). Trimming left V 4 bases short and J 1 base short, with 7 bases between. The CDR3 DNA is TGTGCCAGCAGTTCCCAGGGGAACACTGAAGCTTTCTTT. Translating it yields CASSSQGNTEAFF.

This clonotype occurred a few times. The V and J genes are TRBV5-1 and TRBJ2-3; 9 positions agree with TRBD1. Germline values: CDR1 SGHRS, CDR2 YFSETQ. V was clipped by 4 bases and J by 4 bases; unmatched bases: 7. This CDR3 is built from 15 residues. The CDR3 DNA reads TGCGCCAGCAGCCAGGGACAGGGTGTGGCAGATACGCAGTATTTT. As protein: CASSQGQGVADTQYF.

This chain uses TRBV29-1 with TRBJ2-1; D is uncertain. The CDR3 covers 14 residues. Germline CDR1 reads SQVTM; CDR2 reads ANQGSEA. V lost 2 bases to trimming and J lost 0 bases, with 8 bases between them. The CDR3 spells CSVEWVSSYNEQFF. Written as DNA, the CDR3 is TGCAGCGTTGAATGGGTGAGCTCCTACAATGAGCAGTTCTTC.

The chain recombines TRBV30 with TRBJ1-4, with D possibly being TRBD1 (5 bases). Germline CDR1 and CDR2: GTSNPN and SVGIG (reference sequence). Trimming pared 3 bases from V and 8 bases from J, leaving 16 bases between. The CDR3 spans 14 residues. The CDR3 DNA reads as TGTGCCTGGAGCTCGGGGGTGGGTTTAGAAAAACTGTTTTTT. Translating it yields CAWSSGVGLEKLFF.

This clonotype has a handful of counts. The DNA for the CDR3 is TGCAGTGCCGGGCCTACATTAGCGGGACGATTTTCCTACAATGAGCAGTTCTTC. Protein product: CSAGPTLAGRFSYNEQFF. The rearrangement uses TRBV20-1 and TRBJ2-1; TRBD2 aligns across 8 bases. The CDR3 loop spans 18 amino acids. Germline V gene lookup returns CDR1 DFQATT and CDR2 SNEGSKA (reference sequence). J was trimmed by 1 base and V by 6 bases; bases with no gene match: 17.

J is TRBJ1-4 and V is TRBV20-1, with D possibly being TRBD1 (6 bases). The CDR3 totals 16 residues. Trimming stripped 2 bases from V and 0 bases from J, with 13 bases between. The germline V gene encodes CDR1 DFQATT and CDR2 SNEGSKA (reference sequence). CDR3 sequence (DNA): TGCAGTGCTAGATCACGAAACAGGGCAACTAATGAAAAACTGTTTTTT. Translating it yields CSARSRNRATNEKLFF.

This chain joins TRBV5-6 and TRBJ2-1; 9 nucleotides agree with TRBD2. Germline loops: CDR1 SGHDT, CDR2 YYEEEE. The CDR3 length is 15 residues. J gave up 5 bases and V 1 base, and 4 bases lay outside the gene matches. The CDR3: CASSLWLAGNNEQFF. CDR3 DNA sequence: TGTGCCAGCAGCTTGTGGCTAGCGGGAAACAATGAGCAGTTCTTC.

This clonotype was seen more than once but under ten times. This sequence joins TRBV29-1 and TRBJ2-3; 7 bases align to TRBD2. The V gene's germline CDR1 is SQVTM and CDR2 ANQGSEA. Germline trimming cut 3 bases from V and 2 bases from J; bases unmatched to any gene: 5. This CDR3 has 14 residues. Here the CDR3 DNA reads TGCAGCGTTGACGGGGGGATTAACACAGATACGCAGTATTTT. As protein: CSVDGGINTDTQYF.

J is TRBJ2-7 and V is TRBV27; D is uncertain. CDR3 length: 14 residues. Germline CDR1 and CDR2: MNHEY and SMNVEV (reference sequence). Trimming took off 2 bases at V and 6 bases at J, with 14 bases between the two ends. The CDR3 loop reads CASSLGPEWLEQYF. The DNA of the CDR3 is TGTGCCAGCAGTTTAGGGCCCGAGTGGCTCGAGCAGTACTTC.

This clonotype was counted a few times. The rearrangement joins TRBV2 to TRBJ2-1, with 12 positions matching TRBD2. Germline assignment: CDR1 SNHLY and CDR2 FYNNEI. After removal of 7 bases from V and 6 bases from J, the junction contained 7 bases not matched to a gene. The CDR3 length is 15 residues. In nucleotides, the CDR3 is TGTGCCAGCATAGCTAGCGGGAGGGAGGTCAATGAGCAGTTCTTC. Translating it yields CASIASGREVNEQFF.

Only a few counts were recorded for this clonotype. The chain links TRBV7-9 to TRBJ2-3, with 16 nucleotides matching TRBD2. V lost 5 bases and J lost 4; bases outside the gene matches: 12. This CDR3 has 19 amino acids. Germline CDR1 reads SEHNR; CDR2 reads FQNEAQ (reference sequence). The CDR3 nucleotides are TGTGCCAGCAGCGACACGGGACTAGCGGGGGGGCCTTTCCCAGATACGCAGTATTTT. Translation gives CASSDTGLAGGPFPDTQYF.

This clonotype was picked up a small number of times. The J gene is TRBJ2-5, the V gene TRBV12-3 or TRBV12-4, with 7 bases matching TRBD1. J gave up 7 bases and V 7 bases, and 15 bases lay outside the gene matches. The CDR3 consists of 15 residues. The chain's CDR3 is CASTGDRRVGGTQYF. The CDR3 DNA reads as TGTGCCAGCACCGGGGACAGAAGGGTTGGAGGGACCCAGTACTTC.

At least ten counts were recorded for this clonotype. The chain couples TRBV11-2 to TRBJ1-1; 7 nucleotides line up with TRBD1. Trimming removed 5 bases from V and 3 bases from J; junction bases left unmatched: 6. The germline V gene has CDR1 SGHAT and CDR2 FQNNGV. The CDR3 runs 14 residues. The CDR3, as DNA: TGTGCCAGCAGCCGTGACAGGGTGGACACTGAAGCTTTCTTT. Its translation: CASSRDRVDTEAFF.

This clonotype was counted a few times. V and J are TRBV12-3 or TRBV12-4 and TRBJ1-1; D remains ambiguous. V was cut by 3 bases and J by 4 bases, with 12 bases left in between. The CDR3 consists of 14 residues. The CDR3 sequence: CASSFGGGGTEAFF. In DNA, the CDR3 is TGTGCCAGCAGTTTCGGTGGTGGAGGCACTGAAGCTTTCTTT.

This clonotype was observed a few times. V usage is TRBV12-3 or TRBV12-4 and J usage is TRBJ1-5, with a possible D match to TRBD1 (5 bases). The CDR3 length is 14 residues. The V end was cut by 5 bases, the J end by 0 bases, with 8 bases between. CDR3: CASSRQYSNQPQHF. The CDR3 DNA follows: TGTGCCAGCAGTCGACAGTATAGCAATCAGCCCCAGCATTTT.